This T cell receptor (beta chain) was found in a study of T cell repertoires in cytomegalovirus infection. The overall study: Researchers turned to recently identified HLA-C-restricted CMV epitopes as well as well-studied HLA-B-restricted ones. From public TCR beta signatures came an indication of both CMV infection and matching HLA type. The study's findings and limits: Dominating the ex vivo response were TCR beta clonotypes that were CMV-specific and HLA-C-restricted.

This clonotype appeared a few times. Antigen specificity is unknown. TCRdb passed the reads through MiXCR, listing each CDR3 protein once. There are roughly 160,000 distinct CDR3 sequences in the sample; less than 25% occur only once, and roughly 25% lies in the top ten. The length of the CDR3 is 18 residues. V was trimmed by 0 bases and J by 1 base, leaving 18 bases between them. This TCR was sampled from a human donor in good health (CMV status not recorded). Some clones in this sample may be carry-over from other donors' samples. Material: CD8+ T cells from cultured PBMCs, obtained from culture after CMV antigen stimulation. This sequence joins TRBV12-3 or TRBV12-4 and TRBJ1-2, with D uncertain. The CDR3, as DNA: TGTGCCAGCAGTTTAGCGCGATCTGTCGGAATTAATAACTATGGCTACACCTTC. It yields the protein CASSLARSVGINNYGYTF.